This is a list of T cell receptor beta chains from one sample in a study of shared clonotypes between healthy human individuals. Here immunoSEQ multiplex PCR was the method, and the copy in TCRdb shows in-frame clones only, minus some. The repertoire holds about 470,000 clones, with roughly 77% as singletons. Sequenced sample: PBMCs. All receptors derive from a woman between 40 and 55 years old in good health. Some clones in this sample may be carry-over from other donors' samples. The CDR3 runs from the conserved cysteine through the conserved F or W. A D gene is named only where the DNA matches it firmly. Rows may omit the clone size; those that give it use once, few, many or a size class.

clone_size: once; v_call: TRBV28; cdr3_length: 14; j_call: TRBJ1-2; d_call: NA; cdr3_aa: CASSSAGFEDGYTF; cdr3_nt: TGTGCCAGCAGTTCTGCTGGATTTGAGGATGGCTACACCTTC
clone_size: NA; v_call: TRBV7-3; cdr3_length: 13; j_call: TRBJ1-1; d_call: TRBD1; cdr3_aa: CASTRTGDTEAFF; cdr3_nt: TGTGCCAGCACCCGGACAGGGGACACTGAAGCTTTCTTT
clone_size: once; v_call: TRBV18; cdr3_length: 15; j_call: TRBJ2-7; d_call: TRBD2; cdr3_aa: CASSPWSGRAGEQYF; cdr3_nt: TGTGCCAGCTCACCATGGAGCGGGAGGGCCGGGGAGCAGTACTTC
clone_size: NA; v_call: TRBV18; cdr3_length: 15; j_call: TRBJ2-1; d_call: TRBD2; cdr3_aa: CASSPVREGLGEQFF; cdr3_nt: TGTGCCAGCTCACCAGTCCGGGAGGGCCTAGGGGAGCAGTTCTTC
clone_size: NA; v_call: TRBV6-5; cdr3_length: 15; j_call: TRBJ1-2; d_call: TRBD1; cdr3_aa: CASTSATGANYGYTF; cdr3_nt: TGTGCCAGCACTTCGGCTACAGGGGCTAACTATGGCTACACCTTC
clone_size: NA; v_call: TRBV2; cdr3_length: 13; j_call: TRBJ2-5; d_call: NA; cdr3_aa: CASQGATEGTQYF; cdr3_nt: TGTGCCAGTCAAGGGGCGACCGAAGGGACCCAGTACTTC
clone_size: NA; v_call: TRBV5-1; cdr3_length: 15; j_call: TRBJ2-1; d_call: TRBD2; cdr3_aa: CASSPTSGSGNEQFF; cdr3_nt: TGCGCCAGCAGCCCTACTAGCGGGAGTGGCAATGAGCAGTTCTTC
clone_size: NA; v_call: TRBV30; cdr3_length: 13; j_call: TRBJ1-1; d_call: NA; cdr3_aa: CAWSRDTNTEAFF; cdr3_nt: TGTGCCTGGAGTAGGGATACGAACACTGAAGCTTTCTTT
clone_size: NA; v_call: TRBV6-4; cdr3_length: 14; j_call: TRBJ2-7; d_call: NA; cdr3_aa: CASSYSQGTYEQYF; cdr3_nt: TGTGCCAGCAGTTACTCGCAGGGGACTTACGAGCAGTACTTC
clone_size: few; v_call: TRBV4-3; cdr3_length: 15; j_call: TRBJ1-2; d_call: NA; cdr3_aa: CASSQDLPGSYGYTF; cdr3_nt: TGCGCCAGCAGCCAAGATCTCCCAGGGAGCTATGGCTACACCTTC
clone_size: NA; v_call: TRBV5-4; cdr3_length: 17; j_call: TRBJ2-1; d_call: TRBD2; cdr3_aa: CASSSGLAGGSYNEQFF; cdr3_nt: TGTGCCAGCAGCTCCGGACTAGCGGGAGGGTCCTACAATGAGCAGTTCTTC
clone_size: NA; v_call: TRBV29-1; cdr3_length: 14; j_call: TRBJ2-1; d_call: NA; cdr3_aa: CSVEGWESYNEQFF; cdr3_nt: TGCAGCGTTGAAGGATGGGAATCCTACAATGAGCAGTTCTTC
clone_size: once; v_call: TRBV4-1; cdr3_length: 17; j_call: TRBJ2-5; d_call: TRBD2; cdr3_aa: CASSQLAGLAGVETQYF; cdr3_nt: TGCGCCAGCAGCCAACTAGCCGGACTAGCGGGAGTAGAGACCCAGTACTTC
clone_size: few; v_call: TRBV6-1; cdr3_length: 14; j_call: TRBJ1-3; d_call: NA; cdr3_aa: CASTTQSSGNTIYF; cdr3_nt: TGTGCCAGCACCACACAGAGCTCTGGAAACACCATATATTTT
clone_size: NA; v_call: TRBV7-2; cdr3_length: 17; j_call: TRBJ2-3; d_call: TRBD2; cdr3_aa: CASSLQTSGASTDTQYF; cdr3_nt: TGTGCCAGCAGCCTCCAGACTAGCGGGGCTAGCACAGATACGCAGTATTTT
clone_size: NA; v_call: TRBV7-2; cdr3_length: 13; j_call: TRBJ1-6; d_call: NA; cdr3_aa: CASSLIYPGALHF; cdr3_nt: TGTGCCAGCAGCTTAATTTACCCGGGGGCCCTCCACTTT
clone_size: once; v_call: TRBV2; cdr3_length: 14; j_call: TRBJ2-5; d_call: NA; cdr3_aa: CASSVSRAEETQYF; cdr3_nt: TGTGCCAGCAGTGTTAGCAGAGCGGAAGAGACCCAGTACTTC
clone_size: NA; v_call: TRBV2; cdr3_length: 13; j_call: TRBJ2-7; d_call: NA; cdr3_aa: CASIGGLGDEQYF; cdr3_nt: TGTGCCAGCATAGGAGGCCTCGGAGACGAGCAGTACTTC
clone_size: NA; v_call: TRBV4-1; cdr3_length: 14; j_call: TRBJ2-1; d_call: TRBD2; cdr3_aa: CASSPGLALNEQFF; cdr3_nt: TGCGCCAGCAGCCCGGGACTAGCTCTCAATGAGCAGTTCTTC
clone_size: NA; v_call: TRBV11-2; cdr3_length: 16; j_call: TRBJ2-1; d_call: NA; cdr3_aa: CASSLDRRGGYNEQFF; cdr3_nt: TGTGCCAGCAGCTTAGATCGGAGGGGGGGCTACAATGAGCAGTTCTTC
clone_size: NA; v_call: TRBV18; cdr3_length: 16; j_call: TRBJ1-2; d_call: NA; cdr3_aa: CASSQDSEFSGYGYTF; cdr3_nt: TGTGCCAGCTCGCAGGACAGCGAGTTTTCGGGGTATGGCTACACCTTC
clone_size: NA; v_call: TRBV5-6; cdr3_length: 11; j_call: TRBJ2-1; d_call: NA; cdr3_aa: CASSLVAEQFF; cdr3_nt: TGTGCCAGCAGCTTGGTTGCCGAGCAGTTCTTC